Sequencing of this T cell receptor (beta chain) was carried out in a study of cytomegalovirus exposure and HLA in healthy donors. Per the germline V gene, CDR1 is MNHNY and CDR2 is SVGAGI (reference sequence). V was shortened by 7 bases and J by 0 bases, with 16 bases between the two germline ends. The CDR3 is 16 amino acids. Primers: 60 Vbeta forward and 13 Jbeta reverse. Repertoires were generated with immunoSEQ multiplex PCR, while TCRdb's copy carries only in-frame clones and drops some. The sample holds over 110,000 clones; about 80% are singletons and the top ten take 2% to 2.5%. In regard to this clone: No antigen is known for it.

Overall study findings and caveats: There was a cluster of highly shared sequence variants that was likely a sequencing artifact.

The chain employs TRBV6-6 and TRBJ1-3, with D possibly matching TRBD1 (6 bases). The receptor comes from a woman in her late teens or twenties in good health and CMV-seropositive. The sample was PBMCs. CDR3 region: CASTFRGGDSGNTIYF. The CDR3 coding sequence is TGTGCCAGCACCTTCCGAGGGGGGGACTCTGGAAACACCATATATTTT.